This T cell receptor (beta chain) was recorded in a study of patients and donors after allogeneic stem cell transplantation. By sample share, this clonotype is medium-sized (0.01 to 0.1%). V lost 5 bases, J lost 11 bases, and 15 bases lay in between. The CDR3 length is 12 residues. Germline V lookup: CDR1 SEHNR, CDR2 FQNEAQ (reference sequence). TCRdb used MiXCR to reprocess the RT-PCR reads, holding one entry per CDR3 protein. The sample has approximately 200,000 distinct CDR3 sequences; 35% to 45% are singletons. The genes are TRBV7-9 and TRBJ1-1; D perhaps matches TRBD1 (6 bases). The clonotype comes from a human donor who was either an allogeneic HSCT recipient or a stem cell or donor lymphocyte infusion donor (not recorded which). It is not recorded whose cells these are; they may come from a transplant donor. The sequenced sample consisted of blood, either unsorted or a sorted T cell fraction (not recorded which). CDR3 protein: CASSIQGNGAFF. The CDR3 bases are TGTGCCAGCAGCATCCAGGGGAATGGGGCTTTCTTT.